These 22 T cell receptor beta chains were all obtained from the same sample, sequenced in a study of prognosis after radiotherapy for stage I lung cancer. From genomic DNA, TCR beta CDR3 was amplified by two-round multiplex PCR. Primers (each specific to one TRBV or TRBJ gene) were used in first-round PCR. TCRdb called the multiplex PCR reads again in MiXCR, with one record for every CDR3 protein. The data hold under 20,000 distinct CDR3 sequences, with roughly 45% observed a single time. Here the sequenced sample was PBMCs, taken before or after stereotactic body radiation therapy (not recorded which). The receptors come from a donor over 45 with non-small cell lung cancer.

This clonotype has ten or more counts. The chain joins TRBV4-1 to TRBJ1-1, with D uncertain. V was shortened by 1 base and J by 1 base, with 4 bases between the two germline ends. Germline V gene data show CDR1 as MGHRA and CDR2 as YSYEKL. The CDR3 spans 13 residues. CDR3 protein: CASSQGKNTEAFF. The CDR3 bases are TGCGCCAGCAGCCAAGGTAAGAACACTGAAGCTTTCTTT.

The table lists this clonotype with many counts. The chain couples TRBV19 to TRBJ2-7, with D tentatively TRBD2 (5 bases). Trimming left V 3 bases short and J 5 bases short, with 17 bases between. CDR1 LNHDA and CDR2 SQIVND come from the germline V gene (reference sequence). This CDR3 contains 15 residues. Here the CDR3 DNA reads TGTGCCAGTAGTATTAGCCTGAGGGCCATGGACGAGCAGTACTTC. Translation gives CASSISLRAMDEQYF.

As concerns this clonotype: In this CDR3 the conserved last residue, phenylalanine or tryptophan, is missing, so a read error is likely. The rearrangement links TRBV6-1 to TRBJ1-3; D is unresolved. The CDR3 contains 15 residues. Germline assignment: CDR1 MNHNS and CDR2 SASEGT. The V end was cut by 6 bases, the J end by 2 bases, with 14 bases between. CDR3 loop: CASSQGLATGNTIYL. The CDR3 nucleotides read TGTGCCAGCAGCCAAGGGTTGGCGACTGGAAACACCATATATCTT.

This clonotype showed up just once. The genes are TRBV7-2 and TRBJ2-1, with 8 positions matching TRBD1. The V segment lost 5 bases and the J segment 5 bases; nucleotides outside the gene matches: 11. In germline, CDR1 is SGHTA, CDR2 FQGNSA. The CDR3 consists of 16 residues. DNA of the CDR3: TGTGCCAGCAGCCGTGGACAGGGTCGACTTAACAATGAGCAGTTCTTC. It specifies CASSRGQGRLNNEQFF.

The table lists this clonotype with a count of one. This likely stems from a read error, as it lies one base from a far larger clone. CDR3 coding DNA: TGCGCCAGCAGCTGGCTCCCTAGCGGGCACAATGATCAGTTCTTC. The encoded protein is CASSWLPSGHNDQFF. The rearrangement links TRBV5-1 to TRBJ2-5, with 8 bases aligning to TRBD2. Judging by the DNA end, TRBJ2-1 fits better; the J call may be wrong. Germline-derived CDR1 and CDR2 are SGHRS and YFSETQ. The CDR3 is made up of 15 amino acids.

This clonotype was seen many times. V usage is TRBV7-9 and J usage is TRBJ2-7; 11 bases map to TRBD1. Germline-derived CDR1 and CDR2 are SEHNR and FQNEAQ (reference sequence). The CDR3 totals 16 residues. After removal of 5 bases from V and 2 bases from J, the junction contained 8 bases not matched to a gene. This CDR3 is CASSPGQGGPPYEQYF. CDR3 DNA: TGTGCCAGCAGCCCGGGACAGGGGGGCCCCCCCTACGAGCAGTACTTC.

The chain uses TRBV28 and TRBJ2-2; D unresolved. Germline V gene lookup returns CDR1 MDHEN and CDR2 SYDVKM. This CDR3 comprises 16 residues. V was cut by 1 base and J by 4 bases, with 13 bases left in between. The chain's CDR3 is CASSLFFSMSTGELFF. As DNA, the CDR3 is TGTGCCAGCAGTTTATTCTTTAGTATGAGCACCGGGGAGCTGTTTTTT.

Regarding this clonotype: This probably arose from a read error, given a far larger clone one base away. This rearrangement joins TRBV7-9 to TRBJ2-6; D is undetermined. From germline, CDR1 is SEHNR and CDR2 FQNEAQ (reference sequence). This CDR3 contains 15 residues. The CDR3 DNA reads TGTGCCAGCGGCTTAGCAGTAGCTGGGGCCAACGTCCTGACTTTC. This translates into CASGLAVAGANVLTF.

This clonotype was seen repeatedly, ten times or more. The gene calls are TRBV24-1 and TRBJ2-1; 11 bases agree with TRBD2. This CDR3 has 18 residues. Germline CDR1 reads KGHDR; CDR2 reads SFDVKD. Germline trimming cut 3 bases from V and 1 base from J; bases unmatched to any gene: 7. The CDR3 reads CATSDPQTSGRSYNEQFF. The CDR3 region has the DNA TGTGCCACCAGTGATCCACAAACTAGCGGGAGATCCTACAATGAGCAGTTCTTC.

The rearrangement joins TRBV7-9 to TRBJ2-1, with unresolved D. The germline gives CDR1 SEHNR, CDR2 FQNEAQ (reference sequence). V was shortened by 4 bases and J by 0 bases, with 13 bases between the two germline ends. The CDR3 totals 16 residues. The CDR3 here is CASSSCPGNSYNEQFF. Written as DNA, the CDR3 is TGTGCCAGCAGCTCATGTCCCGGAAACTCCTACAATGAGCAGTTCTTC.

This clonotype has a count of ten or more. V and J are TRBV9 and TRBJ1-6; D may be TRBD1 (6 bases). Per germline, CDR1 SGDLS and CDR2 YYNGEE. Trimming left V 3 bases short and J 5 bases short, with 15 bases between. CDR3 length equals 16 residues. The CDR3 nucleotides read TGTGCCAGCAGCGGGAACCAGGGGAGCGATAATTCACCCCTCCACTTT. Translating it yields CASSGNQGSDNSPLHF.

On this clonotype itself: This probably arose from a read error, given a far larger clone one base away. The chain carries TRBV6-4 and TRBJ2-2; TRBD1 is a possible D gene (6 bases). CDR1 is MRHNA, CDR2 SNTAGT, per germline. This CDR3 is 15 amino acids long. The V gene lost 3 bases and the J gene lost 6 bases, with 14 bases spanning the gap. Here the CDR3 reads CASSEFAGVAGELFF. CDR3 bases: TGTGCCAGCAGTGAATTTGCAGGGGTGGCCGGGGAGCTGTTTTTT.

A word on this clonotype: A single base separates this from a much larger clone, so it may be a read error. The chain combines TRBV29-1 with TRBJ1-5; a possible D gene is TRBD1 (5 bases). This CDR3 comprises 13 residues. CDR1 and CDR2 (germline): SQVTM, ANQGSEA. The germline V and J ends were trimmed by 2 bases and 4 bases, with 9 bases remaining between them. In nucleotides, the CDR3 is TGCAGCGTTGAATCAGGGTGTAATCAGCCCCAGCATTTT. Translation gives CSVESGCNQPQHF.

The V and J genes are TRBV30 and TRBJ2-3; unclear D gene. The CDR3 spans 12 residues. V lost 1 base to trimming and J lost 4 bases, with 6 bases between them. Germline V gene data show CDR1 as GTSNPN and CDR2 as SVGIG (reference sequence). This CDR3 is CAWSEVADTQYF. The CDR3 nucleotides read TGTGCCTGGAGTGAGGTCGCAGATACGCAGTATTTT.

This clonotype was picked up many times. The chain is built from TRBV11-2 and TRBJ1-1; a possible D gene is TRBD1 (5 bases). Germline V CDR1 and CDR2: SGHAT, FQNNGV. The V end lost 5 bases, the J end lost 4 bases, and 11 bases lay between the germline ends. CDR3 length equals 13 residues. CDR3 residues: CASSLGRGTEAFF. For the CDR3, the DNA is TGTGCCAGCAGCCTGGGACGGGGCACTGAAGCTTTCTTT.

As to this clonotype: With a far larger clone one base away, a read error is the likely cause. The V gene is TRBV6-5, the J gene TRBJ2-2, with 9 bases lining up with TRBD1. Germline V gene lookup returns CDR1 MNHEY and CDR2 SVGAGI. The CDR3 extends over 19 amino acids. With 5 bases clipped from V and 7 bases from J, the junction kept 20 bases outside the gene matches. CDR3: CASSTPGTGYIGPNGELFF. The CDR3 bases are TGTGCCAGCAGTACCCCCGGGACAGGGTACATCGGTCCCAACGGGGAGCTGTTTTTT.

The sample holds many counts of this clonotype. The chain couples TRBV6-5 to TRBJ2-1; D call uncertain. Germline V CDR1 and CDR2: MNHEY, SVGAGI. This CDR3 has 15 amino acids. The V end lost 0 bases, the J end lost 2 bases, and 8 bases lay between the germline ends. The CDR3 region has the DNA TGTGCCAGCAGTTACTCTGCACCTACCTACAATGAGCAGTTCTTC. Translated, it gives CASSYSAPTYNEQFF.

The rearrangement uses TRBV12-3 or TRBV12-4 and TRBJ2-2, with 9 nucleotides matching TRBD1. CDR3 size: 18 residues. The trim removed 3 bases at V and 2 bases at J, leaving 10 bases unmatched. The CDR3 loop reads CASSLGTGSGENTGELFF. CDR3 coding DNA: TGTGCCAGCAGTTTGGGGACAGGGTCTGGGGAAAACACCGGGGAGCTGTTTTTT.

This clonotype was counted at least ten times. The chain is built from TRBV20-1 and TRBJ2-2; perhaps D is TRBD1 or TRBD2 (5 bases each). The CDR3 has 15 residues. Germline V lookup: CDR1 DFQATT, CDR2 SNEGSKA (reference sequence). V shed 6 bases and J shed 4 bases, with 18 bases lying between them. CDR3 nucleotides: TGCAGTGCCACCACATCCGGGACGGCCACCGGGGAGCTGTTTTTT. Protein product: CSATTSGTATGELFF.

This clonotype was observed many times. The CDR3 sequence is CASSFEGSFKNIQYF. The CDR3 DNA reads TGTGCCAGCAGTTTTGAGGGCAGTTTCAAAAACATTCAGTACTTC. The chain joins TRBV28 to TRBJ2-4, with a possible D match to TRBD2 (5 bases). Germline V lookup: CDR1 MDHEN, CDR2 SYDVKM. The V gene lost 3 bases and the J gene lost 3 bases, with 12 bases spanning the gap. This CDR3 region has 15 residues.

In its sample, this clonotype is medium-sized. The V and J genes are TRBV12-3 or TRBV12-4 and TRBJ1-2, with D unresolved. V lost 1 base, J lost 5 bases, and 8 bases lay in between. The CDR3 is 13 amino acids. CDR3 protein: CASSLVNGYGYTF. The CDR3 coding sequence is TGTGCCAGCAGTTTAGTCAACGGGTATGGCTACACCTTC.

Many counts were recorded for this clonotype. The genes are TRBV30 and TRBJ2-7; D not resolved. From germline, CDR1 is GTSNPN and CDR2 SVGIG (reference sequence). V lost 0 bases to trimming and J lost 0 bases, with 6 bases between them. This CDR3 is built from 13 residues. CDR3 region: CAWSVGNSYEQYF. For the CDR3, the DNA is TGTGCCTGGAGTGTGGGGAACTCCTACGAGCAGTACTTC.